Listed here are 16 T cell receptor beta chains from one sample, sequenced in a study of T-cell reconstitution after alpha-beta-depleted transplantation in children. Unique molecular identifiers were built into the TCRbeta library. TCRdb reprocessed the PCR reads via MiXCR and lists one record per CDR3 protein. The sample shows under 140,000 distinct CDR3 sequences, about 9.4% of them seen only once. The sample here was PBMCs from the stem cell graft donor, taken from the stem cell graft. All receptors derive from a human donor who donated a stem cell graft to a child with acute lymphoblastic leukemia.

This clonotype has a count of ten or more. The rearrangement uses TRBV25-1 and TRBJ2-3; 9 nucleotides line up with TRBD1. The CDR3 length is 15 residues. The germline V gene has CDR1 MGHDK and CDR2 SYGVNS. Losses at the gene ends were 3 bases for V and 4 bases for J; bases not matched to a gene: 5. The CDR3 bases are TGTGCCAGCAGTGACCGGGACAGGGATGCAGATACGCAGTATTTT. Encoded protein: CASSDRDRDADTQYF.

The rearrangement uses TRBV7-6 and TRBJ2-2, with a tentative D call TRBD2 (6 bases). The CDR3 consists of 12 residues. The germline CDR1 and CDR2 sequences are SGHVS and FNYEAQ. The V end lost 5 bases, the J end lost 9 bases, and 10 bases lay between the germline ends. The CDR3 bases are TGTGCCAGCAGCATCCGGGGGAGGGAGCTGTTTTTT. Its protein is CASSIRGRELFF.

This clonotype has at least ten counts. V gene TRBV30 combines with J gene TRBJ2-7; D ambiguous. The CDR3 is 13 amino acids. The germline V gene has CDR1 GTSNPN and CDR2 SVGIG (reference sequence). Trimming took off 1 base at V and 9 bases at J, with 16 bases between the two ends. The CDR3 coding sequence is TGTGCCTGGAGTGAAAGTGATTGGGCCTTGCAGTACTTC. Residues: CAWSESDWALQYF.

The rearrangement joins TRBV4-2 to TRBJ2-1; 10 bases are a match to TRBD1. Trimming took 3 bases from V and 7 from J; bases not matched to a gene: 6. The CDR3 spans 15 residues. Germline V CDR1 and CDR2: LGHNA, YNFKEQ. CDR3 bases: TGTGCCAGCAGCCACCGACGGACAGGGGGGAATGAGCAGTTCTTC. Translating gives CASSHRRTGGNEQFF.

This clonotype was observed many times. In this CDR3 the conserved last residue, phenylalanine or tryptophan, is missing, so a read error is likely. The DNA is left out, because the CDR3 cannot be placed on it with certainty; the CDR3 is given as TCRdb lists it. The rearrangement joins TRBV7-7 to TRBJ1-1. Germline V gene lookup returns CDR1 SSHAT and CDR2 FNYEAQ (reference sequence). Counting both end residues, the CDR3 totals 14 amino acids. CDR3 protein: CASSLAPPWTRSRK.

The V gene is TRBV11-3, the J gene TRBJ2-5, with D maybe TRBD1 (7 bases). Germline V gene data show CDR1 as SGHNT and CDR2 as YENEEA. The CDR3 loop spans 15 amino acids. Trimming cost V 1 base and J 2 bases, with 11 bases left between them. CDR3 region: CASSLGGTEQETQYF. The CDR3, as DNA: TGTGCCAGCAGCTTAGGCGGGACAGAGCAAGAGACCCAGTACTTC.

This clonotype was seen ten or more times. The rearrangement joins TRBV5-1 to TRBJ1-2, with 10 nucleotides matching TRBD1. J lost 4 bases, V lost 2 bases, and 5 bases had no gene match. Looked up from germline, CDR1 is SGHRS and CDR2 is YFSETQ. This CDR3 is 15 amino acids long. Written as DNA, the CDR3 is TGCGCCAGCAGCTTCAGGACAGGGGGACTCTATGGCTACACCTTC. The encoded protein is CASSFRTGGLYGYTF.

This clonotype was recorded at least ten times. The rearrangement joins TRBV5-1 to TRBJ2-1; 9 positions match TRBD2. This CDR3 spans 15 amino acids. V shed 4 bases and J 5 bases; nucleotides not matched to a gene: 7. Germline lookup yields CDR1 SGHRS and CDR2 YFSETQ. The CDR3 DNA reads TGCGCCAGCAGCCCACGGTTAGCGGGGGACAATGAGCAGTTCTTC. Translated: CASSPRLAGDNEQFF.

This clonotype appeared many times. The chain uses TRBV7-2 and TRBJ2-3; D gene ambiguous. CDR1 is SGHTA and CDR2 is FQGNSA in the germline V gene. CDR3 length equals 12 residues. V dropped 3 bases and J dropped 2 bases, with 3 bases sitting between them. The CDR3 coding sequence is TGTGCCAGCAGCTTCAACACAGATACGCAGTATTTT. Translation: CASSFNTDTQYF.

The chain recombines TRBV10-2 with TRBJ2-5; 8 nucleotides align to TRBD1. Germline CDR1 reads WSHSY; CDR2 reads SAAADI. This CDR3 region has 14 residues. V trimming: 4 bases; J trimming: 5 bases; junction bases outside the gene matches: 6. The CDR3 is CASSGRGPGETQYF. The CDR3 region has the DNA TGCGCCAGCAGTGGCAGGGGGCCCGGGGAGACCCAGTACTTC.

This rearrangement joins TRBV4-3 to TRBJ1-2, with no clear D. Germline V CDR1 and CDR2: LGHNA, YSLEER. V lost 4 bases, J lost 2 bases, and 14 bases lay in between. This CDR3 contains 15 residues. CDR3 DNA sequence: TGCGCCAGCAGCCTGACCTTGTCGGGGAACTATGGCTACACCTTC. As protein: CASSLTLSGNYGYTF.

This clonotype has at least ten counts. This chain joins TRBV20-1 and TRBJ2-1; a weak D match, TRBD2 (7 bases). This CDR3 has 14 residues. Germline V gene data show CDR1 as DFQATT and CDR2 as SNEGSKA (reference sequence). V lost 5 bases, J lost 2 bases, and 13 bases lay in between. CDR3 coding DNA: TGCAGTGCTCGGACGGGGGGCGCCTACAATGAGCAGTTCTTC. Its translation is CSARTGGAYNEQFF.

This clonotype has at least ten counts. The chain employs TRBV28 and TRBJ2-1, with 8 nucleotides matching TRBD1. The germline CDR1 and CDR2 sequences are MDHEN and SYDVKM. This CDR3 contains 15 residues. With 6 bases clipped from V and 6 bases from J, the junction kept 10 bases outside the gene matches. The CDR3 DNA follows: TGTGCCAGCAGCTCTTCGGACAGGGTGGGCAATGAGCAGTTCTTC. This encodes CASSSSDRVGNEQFF.

Regarding this clonotype: Being one base from a much bigger clone, this may be a read error. The chain joins TRBV5-1 to TRBJ2-3; 9 bases are a match to TRBD1. With V trimmed by 6 bases and J by 4 bases, 9 bases remained unmatched. Germline V gene lookup returns CDR1 SGHRS and CDR2 YFSETQ. The CDR3 is 15 amino acids. The CDR3 sequence: CASTGQGRSADTQYF. In DNA, the CDR3 is TGCGCCAGCACCGGACAGGGGAGAAGTGCAGATACGCAGTATTTT.

This clonotype was picked up many times. V is TRBV25-1 and J is TRBJ1-4, with D perhaps matching TRBD1 (6 bases). V gave up 5 bases and J gave up 3 bases, with 13 bases separating them. Germline CDR1 MGHDK, CDR2 SYGVNS. This CDR3 region has 15 residues. The CDR3 sequence: CASSFSAGANEKLFF. The CDR3 DNA reads as TGTGCCAGCAGTTTTTCGGCAGGGGCTAATGAAAAACTGTTTTTT.

This clonotype was counted many times. CDR3 residues: CASSSAGGSSYNEQFF. The CDR3 bases are TGTGCCAGCAGTTCGGCGGGAGGTAGCTCCTACAATGAGCAGTTCTTC. V gene TRBV27 combines with J gene TRBJ2-1; 8 nucleotides line up with TRBD2. Germline V gene data show CDR1 as MNHEY and CDR2 as SMNVEV (reference sequence). V was clipped by 4 bases and J by 0 bases; unmatched bases: 5. The CDR3 has 16 residues.